This T cell receptor (beta chain) was obtained from a study of blood T cells in healthy people across ages (dated by TCRdb to the mid-2010s). With respect to the entire study: In model experiments, template switching captured roughly one uniquely barcoded TCR beta cDNA molecule for every two T cells. Age-related changes in TCR beta repertoire diversity were measured in the study by deep sequencing normalized with unique cDNA molecular identifiers. Four age groups were formed from the donors: young (average approximately 16 years), middle-aged (roughly 38), aged (62) and long-lived (roughly 81). Donors of different ages were randomly distributed across sequencing lanes to avoid experimental bias. Using the same blood draw, the study looked at two additional independent replicas of 1 million unique cDNA reads for two donors, one aged 18 to 30 and the other aged 80 or older.

What the study reported, not specific to this receptor: Observed TCR beta diversity per million T cells fell roughly linearly with age, and a significant reduction was already apparent by age about 36. Since profiling was done on bulk unsorted PBMCs, naive and antigen-experienced compartments could not be conclusively compared. Compared with the aged group, the long-lived group had more naive CD4+ T cells, fewer expanded clones and increased TCR diversity, suggesting age selection. Because donor CMV infection status was unknown, age-related changes in expanded clonotypes were potentially confounded. Estimates of total diversity from one million sequenced T cells were regarded as lower bounds and underestimates. The percentage of naive T cells measured by flow cytometry correlated strongly with observed TCR beta diversity.

The cysteine opens and the phenylalanine closes a CDR3 of 15 amino acids. The sequence is cut down to CDR3 DNA, 45 bases in frame from base 1. Here V drops 8 bases and J drops 4 bases, and the junction holds 9 bases not matched to any gene. From a lookup of the germline V gene, CDR1 and CDR2 are MDHEN and SYDVKM. Libraries were made using 5' RACE. These reads were obtained on an Illumina HiSeq 2500. The second PCR ran for roughly 6 to 11 cycles and used a J-beta primer mix along with a sample-barcoded 5' primer. A template-switch 5' adaptor carrying 12 random nucleotides introduced a unique molecular identifier onto each TCR beta cDNA molecule. At least 2.5 million CDR3-containing paired-end reads were obtained from each sample. The Mint cDNA synthesis kit, primed by a TRBC-specific oligonucleotide, was used to synthesize first-strand cDNA from all RNA. Following uracil-DNA glycosylase treatment, a first 18-cycle PCR with universal primers M1SS and BC2_uni_R was performed on all cDNA. The authors' analysis ran thus. Each sample was normalized by randomly selecting 1 million high-quality reads, each carrying a distinct molecular identifier. Instead of being binned into consensus sequences, reads that shared molecular identifiers were thrown out. MiTCR, set to a Q25 quality threshold and the strictest error-elimination algorithm, was used for CDR3 identification, clonotype clustering and error correction. A nonparametric unseen species model using Euler transformation provided a lower-bound estimate of total TCR beta diversity. TCRdb applied fastp at Q25 and MiXCR to the public reads, then kept only in-frame beta chains. Here each entry gathers all rows of one CDR3 protein and keeps the most common genes and DNA. What appears here as the V and J calls and clone size reflects TCRdb's work, not the paper's. In all, the sample holds roughly 800,000 distinct CDR3 sequences, and roughly 64% of those were seen once. The ten largest clones capture about 20% of the sample.

This clonotype was detected a few times. Its antigen target is currently unknown. No much larger clone exists at a distance of one base, and base qualities are not known. Donors were around 37 systemically healthy Caucasian individuals from Russia aged roughly 6 to 90 years. Each donor gave ten milliliters of peripheral blood, drawn into EDTA-treated Vacutainer tubes. PBMCs were isolated by Ficoll-Paque density-gradient centrifugation, with at least 7 million obtained per sample. Trizol reagent was used to extract total RNA from the PBMCs, yielding at least 5.5 micrograms per sample. For every donor, flow cytometry on a PBMC aliquot measured the percentage of naive CD45RAhigh/CD27high T cells.

The chain links TRBV28 with TRBJ1-1; TRBD1 lines up with 11 middle nucleotides. The sequence was obtained from a man younger than 45 in good health. Sequences were obtained from blood. The CDR3 reads CASQSGTGGFTEAFF. The DNA reads as follows: TGTGCCAGCCAGTCCGGGACAGGGGGATTCACTGAAGCTTTCTTT.